What follows is one T cell receptor (beta chain) and its context. This clone has a handful of counts. The clone's antigen remains unknown. Base qualities are not provided; no much larger clone lies one nucleotide away. The sample comes from a study of T cell responses to AZD1222 COVID-19 vaccine (dated by TCRdb to the early 2020s). Regarding the study in general: Because spike-specific TCR depth and breadth did not differ between the two schedules, AZD1222 recipients who got a second dose at roughly 4 weeks were pooled with those who got a second dose at roughly 12 weeks. Trial participants were enrolled into age subgroups of 18-55, 56-69 and 70-plus years, which contained around 150, 28 and 57 TCR-sequenced participants, respectively. TCR sequencing was performed for about 250 trial participants, of whom roughly 200 were given two doses of AZD1222 and 26 were given two doses of MenACWY control vaccine.

What the study reported, not specific to this receptor: Because no day 14 peak-response samples were available, repertoires were characterized only after the peak T cell response. Conclusions about previously exposed vaccinees were limited because only a handful of AZD1222 recipients were SARS-CoV-2 seropositive at baseline. Participants were mostly white British and included more females than males, and it was suggested by the authors that clonal diversity may have been underestimated. CD4 TCRs associated with the vaccine covered the entire spike protein, and the dominant responses were in regions 160-218 and 743-854. After two AZD1222 doses, both the breadth and the depth of spike-specific TCRs were significantly higher than at day 0 and than in MenACWY recipients. In the small 56-69-year group, the increase in depth fell short of significance, most likely because of low power. Reportedly, almost half of the unique spike-specific TCRs recognized epitopes lying outside the regions that are mutated in the B.1.351 and B.1.1.7 variants.

From cysteine to phenylalanine, the CDR3 is 13 amino acids long. Only the CDR3 portion is preserved as DNA: 39 bases, with reading frame beginning at the first base. In the germline V gene, CDR1 corresponds to SGHTA and CDR2 to FQGTGA. The V end loses 4 bases and the J end loses 4 bases, and a stretch of 10 bases separates them. What the time point label conveys for this sample: baseline before first vaccination. Vaccinee samples were obtained from the UK trials COV001 and COV002, which included a single-blind randomized controlled phase 2/3 trial of AZD1222 (ChAdOx1 nCoV-19) in healthy adults. Trial participant PBMC samples were collected at day 0 and day 28 after the second dose for TCRbeta chain sequencing. The CDR3 regions of human TCRbeta chains were analyzed by immunosequencing. The study's own analysis went as follows. Repertoire TCRs were matched against a reference library of SARS-CoV-2-specific TCRs generated with the MIRA antigen-specificity platform. Breadth meant the fraction of unique TCRs that were SARS-CoV-2-associated, whereas depth meant the fraction of total T cells that were SARS-CoV-2-associated. Using the MIRA data, each spike-specific TCR was mapped to the spike region that the TCR reacts to and placed in a CD4 or CD8 class. Log10-transformed breadth and depth values were compared by one-way ANOVA with Sidak's multiple comparisons tests. This is the immuneACCESS table as TCRdb keeps it, with only in-frame sequences that have V and J called. A part of the clones is gone; compared with another copy, unresolved V genes explain less than half, and the rest is unexplained. V and J calls plus clone size are reproduced from that table; the DNA served to infer D and trimming. Present in this sample are 100,000 to 150,000 clones, approximately 88% of which were seen just once. The biggest ten clones account for roughly 6.3% of the sample.

The sequence links TRBV7-3 to TRBJ1-1, with the D gene call left open. The sequencing here drew on peripheral blood, taken on day 0 of AZD1222 vaccination. The TCR originated in an adult in good health. The DNA sequence is as follows: TGTGCCAGCAGCTCCGGGTTAGCCACTGAAGCTTTCTTT. This is translated as CASSSGLATEAFF.